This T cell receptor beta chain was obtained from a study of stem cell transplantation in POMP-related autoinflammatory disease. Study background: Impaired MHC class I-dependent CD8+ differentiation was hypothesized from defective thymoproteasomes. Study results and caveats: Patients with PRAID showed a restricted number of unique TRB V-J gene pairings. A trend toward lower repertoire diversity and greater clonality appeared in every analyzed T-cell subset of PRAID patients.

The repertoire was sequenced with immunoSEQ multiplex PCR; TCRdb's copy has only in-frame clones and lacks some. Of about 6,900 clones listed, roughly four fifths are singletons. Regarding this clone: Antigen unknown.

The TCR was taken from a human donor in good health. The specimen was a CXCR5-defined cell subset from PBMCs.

The CDR3 sequence is CASSPGGGVGTDTQYF. The CDR3 DNA reads TGTGCCAGCAGCCCCGGCGGGGGGGTTGGCACAGATACGCAGTATTTT. V is TRBV5-8 and J is TRBJ2-3; 9 positions agree with TRBD2. J was trimmed by 1 base and V by 4 bases; bases with no gene match: 7. Germline loops: CDR1 SGHTS, CDR2 YDEGEE. The CDR3 is 16 residues long.